Listed here are 29 T cell receptor beta chains from one sample, sequenced in a study of lymphopenia after photon versus proton radiotherapy. The assay was immunoSEQ multiplex PCR, and TCRdb's table has in-frame clones only and misses some. The sample carries over 20,000 clones, over 80% recorded once. The starting material was peripheral blood, obtained from a patient treated with photon-based radiotherapy. These receptors all stem from a woman aged 50 to 65 with pancreatic cancer.

This clone occurred once. The gene calls are TRBV29-1 and TRBJ1-1; a possible D gene is TRBD1 (5 bases). The ends were cut back, 7 bases at V and 1 base at J, with 16 bases in the middle. The V gene's germline CDR1 is SQVTM and CDR2 ANQGSEA. This CDR3 is 14 amino acids long. The CDR3 spells CSARHGGRNTEAFF. For the CDR3, the DNA is TGCAGCGCCCGGCATGGGGGGAGGAACACTGAAGCTTTCTTT. Full variable domain (rest looked up from reference TRBV29-1 and TRBJ1-1): SAVISQKPSRDICQRGTSLTIQCQVDSQVTMMFWYRQQPGQSLTLIATANQGSEATYESGFVIDKFPISRPNLTFSTLTVSNMSPEDSSIYLCSARHGGRNTEAFFGQGTRLTVV.

V is TRBV14 and J is TRBJ2-2; 11 positions agree with TRBD2. This CDR3 region has 16 residues. J was trimmed by 2 bases and V by 7 bases; bases with no gene match: 6. The germline V gene encodes CDR1 SGHDN and CDR2 FVKESK. The CDR3 coding sequence is TGTGCCAGCACGCCTAGCGGGAGGCTTAACACCGGGGAGCTGTTTTTT. Translated: CASTPSGRLNTGELFF.

CDR3 protein: CASSPFGGYEQYF. The CDR3 DNA reads TGTGCCAGCAGTCCCTTTGGAGGCTACGAGCAGTACTTC. The V and J genes are TRBV28 and TRBJ2-7; a weak D match, TRBD2 (5 bases). CDR1 MDHEN and CDR2 SYDVKM come from the germline V gene. This CDR3 comprises 13 residues. V lost 5 bases to trimming and J lost 3 bases, with 11 bases between them.

This chain joins TRBV27 and TRBJ2-6; TRBD2 is a possible D gene (5 bases). Germline CDR1 MNHEY, CDR2 SMNVEV (reference sequence). CDR3 length: 19 residues. Trimming removed 2 bases at V and 0 bases at J, with 17 bases between. DNA of the CDR3: TGTGCCAGCAGTTTAAGTAATACCGGGATTCTCTCTGGGGCCAACGTCCTGACTTTC. This gives the protein CASSLSNTGILSGANVLTF.

The chain recombines TRBV29-1 with TRBJ1-1; 10 bases match TRBD1. The CDR3 sequence is 16 residues long. With V trimmed by 2 bases and J by 0 bases, 6 bases remained unmatched. Germline values: CDR1 SQVTM, CDR2 ANQGSEA. The CDR3 region has the DNA TGCAGCGTTGAAAATCGACAGGGGGCAATGAACACTGAAGCTTTCTTT. Translation gives CSVENRQGAMNTEAFF.

This sequence joins TRBV5-1 and TRBJ2-5; weak D call: TRBD1 (6 bases). Germline CDR1 is SGHRS and CDR2 is YFSETQ. This CDR3 is 16 amino acids long. Deletions cut 3 bases from V and 5 bases from J, with 20 bases between. The CDR3 is CASSYQGPLGSETQYF. The CDR3 coding sequence is TGCGCCAGCAGCTACCAGGGGCCACTTGGTTCGGAGACCCAGTACTTC.

The genes are TRBV6-1 and TRBJ1-2; D unresolved. The CDR3 loop spans 14 amino acids. The ends were cut back, 6 bases at V and 0 bases at J, with 11 bases in the middle. The germline gives CDR1 MNHNS, CDR2 SASEGT. CDR3 sequence: CASRAPRPNYGYTF. In DNA, the CDR3 is TGTGCCAGCAGGGCGCCGAGGCCTAACTATGGCTACACCTTC.

The CDR3 region has the DNA TGTGCCAGCAGCCACCCCGGAGGGCAAAGCTCCTACGAGCAGTACTTC. It encodes CASSHPGGQSSYEQYF. The chain joins TRBV16 to TRBJ2-7; a possible D gene is TRBD2 (6 bases). Looked up from germline, CDR1 is KGHSY and CDR2 is FQNENV. V was shortened by 3 bases and J by 0 bases, with 15 bases between the two germline ends. The CDR3 loop spans 16 amino acids.

This chain links TRBV4-1 with TRBJ1-3; D not resolved. CDR1 MGHRA and CDR2 YSYEKL come from the germline V gene. V was pared by 0 bases and J by 8 bases, with 11 bases between. This CDR3 is 14 amino acids long. This CDR3 reads CASSQEPWPHTIYF. CDR3 DNA: TGCGCCAGCAGCCAAGAACCCTGGCCACACACCATATATTTT.

This sequence joins TRBV9 and TRBJ2-3; 9 nucleotides agree with TRBD1. Trimming cost V 0 bases and J 4 bases; bases outside gene matches: 18. Germline V gene lookup returns CDR1 SGDLS and CDR2 YYNGEE. The CDR3 runs 20 residues. CDR3 sequence: CASSVASSALGTGNADTQYF. The CDR3 coding sequence is TGTGCCAGCAGCGTAGCTTCCTCGGCTTTAGGGACAGGGAACGCAGATACGCAGTATTTT. Filled out from reference TRBV9 and TRBJ2-3, the complete variable domain reads DSGVTQTPKHLITATGQRVTLRCSPRSGDLSVYWYQQSLDQGLQFLIQYYNGEERAKGNILERFSAQQFPDLHSELNLSSLELGDSALYFCASSVASSALGTGNADTQYFGPGTRLTVL.

The genes are TRBV7-8 and TRBJ1-5, with D perhaps matching TRBD1 (5 bases). This CDR3 contains 14 residues. CDR1 and CDR2 from the germline V gene are SGHVS and FQNEAQ. Between the trimmed V and J ends, which lost 1 base and 5 bases, there was a span of 9 bases. As DNA, the CDR3 is TGTGCCAGCAGCTTAGGAACAGGTTATCAGCCCCAGCATTTT. This gives the protein CASSLGTGYQPQHF.

This clone was picked up a small number of times. The chain couples TRBV30 to TRBJ2-7; D is unresolved. Germline V CDR1 and CDR2: GTSNPN, SVGIG (reference sequence). CDR3 size: 10 residues. CDR3: CALGVYEQYF. CDR3 sequence (DNA): TGTGCTTTAGGAGTTTACGAGCAGTACTTC.

The V gene is TRBV19, the J gene TRBJ2-5; 14 positions agree with TRBD2. CDR1 and CDR2 from the germline V gene are LNHDA and SQIVND (reference sequence). The CDR3 totals 18 residues. With 1 base clipped from V and 5 bases from J, the junction kept 9 bases outside the gene matches. CDR3 nucleotide sequence: TGTGCCAGTAGTATAGGGTGGGCGGGACTAGCGGGAGCTGAGACCCAGTACTTC. This sequence encodes CASSIGWAGLAGAETQYF.

The chain recombines TRBV16 with TRBJ2-7; D remains ambiguous. This CDR3 contains 15 residues. From germline, CDR1 is KGHSY and CDR2 FQNENV. The V gene lost 0 bases and the J gene lost 1 base, with 10 bases spanning the gap. CDR3 sequence: CASSQSTDGSYEQYF. The CDR3 DNA reads as TGTGCCAGCAGCCAATCAACTGACGGTTCCTACGAGCAGTACTTC.

This clone is medium-sized. This chain uses TRBV19 with TRBJ2-1; the match to TRBD2 covers 9 bases. The V and J ends lost 11 bases and 1 base, in that order; junction bases with no gene match: 15. Germline CDR1 is LNHDA and CDR2 is SQIVND (reference sequence). The CDR3 contains 17 residues. Written as DNA, the CDR3 is TGTGCCGCCAGTAGCCCCCGGACTAGCGTATCCTACAATGAGCAGTTCTTC. This gives the protein CAASSPRTSVSYNEQFF.

The J gene is TRBJ2-1, the V gene TRBV2, with 8 bases matching TRBD2. The CDR3 is made up of 15 amino acids. Trimming removed 6 bases from V and 0 bases from J; junction bases left unmatched: 4. In germline, CDR1 is SNHLY, CDR2 FYNNEI. The CDR3 region has the DNA TGTGCCAGCAGGTTAGCGGGACCCTCCTACAATGAGCAGTTCTTC. Residues: CASRLAGPSYNEQFF.

V usage is TRBV7-9 and J usage is TRBJ1-2; D not certain. Trimming took 5 bases from V and 9 from J, leaving 16 bases between them. In germline, CDR1 is SEHNR, CDR2 FQNEAQ (reference sequence). The CDR3 is 13 residues long. The CDR3 here is CASSPRSERRYTF. Written as DNA, the CDR3 is TGTGCCAGCAGCCCCAGATCGGAACGACGCTACACCTTC. The whole variable domain, filled in from reference TRBV7-9 and TRBJ1-2, reads DTGVSQNPRHKITKRGQNVTFRCDPISEHNRLYWYRQTLGQGPEFLTYFQNEAQLEKSRLLSDRFSAERPKGSFSTLEIQRTEQGDSAMYLCASSPRSERRYTFGSGTRLTVV.

This rearrangement joins TRBV23-1 to TRBJ1-6, with TRBD1 identical over 8 bases. TRBV23-1 qualifies as an ORF whose function is uncertain. The CDR3 extends over 15 amino acids. J lost 10 bases, V lost 8 bases, and 13 bases had no gene match. The CDR3 reads CASPLDRAGHSPLHF. CDR3 bases: TGCGCCAGCCCCCTGGACAGGGCGGGACACTCACCCCTCCACTTT.

The sample holds one count of this clone. This chain uses TRBV6-6 with TRBJ1-1; tentatively, D is TRBD1 (6 bases). The CDR3 runs 14 residues. Germline-derived CDR1 and CDR2 are MNHNY and SVGAGI (reference sequence). Between the trimmed V and J ends, which lost 4 bases and 3 bases, there was a span of 12 bases. CDR3 in amino acids: CASSFRGGDTEAFF. The CDR3 region has the DNA TGTGCCAGCAGTTTCAGGGGAGGGGACACTGAAGCTTTCTTT.

The rearrangement joins TRBV27 to TRBJ2-3; 11 bases agree with TRBD2. The trim removed 3 bases at V and 4 bases at J, leaving 9 bases unmatched. The CDR3 sequence is 17 residues long. CDR1 is MNHEY and CDR2 is SMNVEV in the germline V gene (reference sequence). The DNA for the CDR3 is TGTGCCAGCAGTTTGTCACTAGCGGGAGTAAGGGCAGATACGCAGTATTTT. It is translated as CASSLSLAGVRADTQYF.

V usage is TRBV2 and J usage is TRBJ2-1, with 8 bases identical to TRBD1. Germline values: CDR1 SNHLY, CDR2 FYNNEI. The CDR3 extends over 14 amino acids. After removal of 10 bases from V and 6 bases from J, the junction contained 11 bases not matched to a gene. In DNA, the CDR3 is TGTGCCACGGAGAGGACAGGGACGGGCAATGAGCAGTTCTTC. This codes for CATERTGTGNEQFF.

The rearrangement uses TRBV27 and TRBJ2-1; 8 nucleotides match TRBD2. V was pared by 2 bases and J by 8 bases, with 8 bases of the junction left unmatched. This CDR3 comprises 15 residues. CDR1 is MNHEY, CDR2 SMNVEV, per germline (reference sequence). The CDR3 region has the DNA TGTGCCAGCAGTTTAACGGGAGGGCCGGGCTATGAGCAGTTCTTC. Translation gives CASSLTGGPGYEQFF.

The rearrangement joins TRBV18 to TRBJ1-2; D perhaps matches TRBD1 (6 bases). The CDR3 totals 16 residues. Trimming pared 1 base from V and 4 bases from J, leaving 16 bases between. Germline V CDR1 and CDR2: KGHSH, LQKENI. The CDR3 region has the DNA TGTGCCAGCTCACCACAGGGCGCAGGGGAAGGCTATGGCTACACCTTC. This codes for CASSPQGAGEGYGYTF.

DNA of the CDR3: TGTGCCATCAGGATGACAGGGGGATCACCCCTCCACTTT. Protein sequence: CAIRMTGGSPLHF. This chain joins TRBV10-3 and TRBJ1-6; TRBD1 matches at 9 bases. The CDR3 consists of 13 residues. Germline trimming cut 6 bases from V and 10 bases from J; bases unmatched to any gene: 4. Germline loops: CDR1 ENHRY, CDR2 SYGVKD.

This clone has just one count. The genes are TRBV2 and TRBJ1-2; no clear D. CDR3 length: 15 amino acids. Germline V CDR1 and CDR2: SNHLY, FYNNEI. Trimming left V 0 bases short and J 7 bases short, with 15 bases between. The CDR3 region has the DNA TGTGCCAGCAGTGAAGCGTTGAGTCGGAGAACTGGCTACACCTTC. Encoded protein: CASSEALSRRTGYTF.

The chain links TRBV4-2 to TRBJ2-1; tentatively, D is TRBD1 (5 bases). CDR1 is LGHNA and CDR2 is YNFKEQ in the germline V gene. The CDR3 extends over 14 amino acids. The V and J ends lost 4 bases and 5 bases respectively, with 12 bases between them. The DNA of the CDR3 is TGTGCCAGCAGCCCCAAGGACACGAACAATGAGCAGTTCTTC. It translates to CASSPKDTNNEQFF.

J is TRBJ2-6 and V is TRBV9; D might be TRBD1 or TRBD2, each matching 5 bases. The ends were cut back, 0 bases at V and 1 base at J, with 11 bases in the middle. CDR1 is SGDLS and CDR2 is YYNGEE in the germline V gene. The CDR3 contains 17 residues. CDR3 DNA: TGTGCCAGCAGCGTAGAAGAGGGGCGTTCTGGGGCCAACGTCCTGACTTTC. This sequence encodes CASSVEEGRSGANVLTF.

The chain uses TRBV2 and TRBJ1-2; D unresolved. This CDR3 has 10 residues. The ends were cut back, 3 bases at V and 12 bases at J, with 8 bases in the middle. Germline lookup yields CDR1 SNHLY and CDR2 FYNNEI. CDR3 in DNA: TGTGCCAGCAGTGATGGCAGCAACACCTTC. Encoded protein: CASSDGSNTF.

This clone turned up a few times. The chain uses TRBV9 and TRBJ1-3, with D unclear. The V end was cut by 0 bases, the J end by 1 base, with 2 bases between. CDR3 size: 13 residues. The germline CDR1 and CDR2 sequences are SGDLS and YYNGEE. CDR3 in amino acids: CASSVESGNTIYF. As DNA, the CDR3 is TGTGCCAGCAGCGTAGAATCTGGAAACACCATATATTTT.